What follows are 8 T cell receptor beta chains derived from one specimen sequenced in a study of blood T cell repertoires in COVID-19. Some clones are missing from TCRdb's copy, which holds only in-frame ones; the method was immunoSEQ multiplex PCR. Of 250,000 or so clones in the sample, 75% to 90% are singletons; the top ten hold 4.6%. Sequencing input: peripheral blood. These receptor sequences come from a middle-aged woman who had recovered from COVID-19.

CDR3 loop: CASSGLADNEQFF. The CDR3 region has the DNA TGTGCCAGCAGCGGACTAGCGGACAATGAGCAGTTCTTC. The chain employs TRBV5-6 and TRBJ2-1; TRBD2 aligns across 10 bases. CDR1 and CDR2 from the germline V gene are SGHDT and YYEEEE. J gave up 5 bases and V 4 bases, and 0 bases lay outside the gene matches. This CDR3 is 13 amino acids long. Combining the CDR3 with reference TRBV5-6 and TRBJ2-1 gives the whole variable domain DAGVTQSPTHLIKTRGQQVTLRCSPKSGHDTVSWYQQALGQGPQFIFQYYEEEERQRGNFPDRFSGHQFPNYSSELNVNALLLGDSALYLCASSGLADNEQFFGPGTRLTVL.

This clone was picked up a small number of times. The genes are TRBV7-2 and TRBJ2-7; D is perhaps TRBD1 (5 bases). The ends were cut back, 3 bases at V and 0 bases at J, with 6 bases in the middle. The germline gives CDR1 SGHTA, CDR2 FQGNSA. This CDR3 has 13 residues. CDR3 DNA: TGTGCCAGCAGCTTGGACACCTCCTACGAGCAGTACTTC. It encodes CASSLDTSYEQYF.

V gene TRBV18 combines with J gene TRBJ2-1, with D possibly matching TRBD2 (5 bases). From germline, CDR1 is KGHSH and CDR2 LQKENI. The V and J ends lost 1 base and 4 bases respectively, with 17 bases between them. The CDR3 covers 17 residues. CDR3 residues: CASSPQPAGIMYNEQFF. The CDR3 DNA sequence: TGTGCCAGCTCACCACAACCGGCGGGTATAATGTACAATGAGCAGTTCTTC.

This sequence joins TRBV4-2 and TRBJ2-1; a possible D gene is TRBD2 (5 bases). V was clipped by 5 bases and J by 3 bases, with 17 bases between them. Per the germline V gene, CDR1 is LGHNA and CDR2 is YNFKEQ. The CDR3 covers 16 residues. CDR3 bases: TGTGCCAGCAGCACTACTAGGATCACTCTCTACAATGAGCAGTTCTTC. This translates into CASSTTRITLYNEQFF.

The CDR3 loop reads CASSESGGYGYTF. DNA for the CDR3: TGCGCCAGCAGTGAGTCTGGCGGCTATGGCTACACCTTC. J is TRBJ1-2 and V is TRBV10-1; D gene ambiguous. With 0 bases removed from V and 4 bases from J, the gap between germline ends came to 6 bases. Per germline, CDR1 WNHNN and CDR2 SYGVQD (reference sequence). CDR3 length equals 13 residues.

This clone was recorded a few times. The genes are TRBV6-6 and TRBJ1-6, with D possibly being TRBD1 (5 bases). Per germline, CDR1 MNHNY and CDR2 SVGAGI (reference sequence). CDR3 length: 14 amino acids. The V and J ends lost 2 bases and 9 bases respectively, with 11 bases between them. The chain's CDR3 is CASSYGQGGSPLHF. CDR3 nucleotide sequence: TGTGCCAGCAGTTACGGCCAGGGTGGTTCACCCCTCCACTTT.

The gene calls are TRBV9 and TRBJ2-3, with 10 bases fitting TRBD1. J lost 2 bases, V lost 1 base, and 4 bases had no gene match. This CDR3 contains 16 residues. Germline loops: CDR1 SGDLS, CDR2 YYNGEE. CDR3 DNA: TGTGCCAGCAGCGTAAGCGGGACAGGGGACACAGATACGCAGTATTTT. Protein product: CASSVSGTGDTDTQYF. Using reference TRBV9 and TRBJ2-3 for the parts outside the CDR3, the full variable domain is DSGVTQTPKHLITATGQRVTLRCSPRSGDLSVYWYQQSLDQGLQFLIQYYNGEERAKGNILERFSAQQFPDLHSELNLSSLELGDSALYFCASSVSGTGDTDTQYFGPGTRLTVL.

The chain employs TRBV6-1 and TRBJ2-7; tentative D call: TRBD1 (6 bases). The CDR3 is 14 amino acids. The V end lost 2 bases, the J end lost 6 bases, and 14 bases lay between the germline ends. The V gene's germline CDR1 is MNHNS and CDR2 SASEGT. CDR3 protein: CASSELGAWVEQYF. Written as DNA, the CDR3 is TGTGCCAGCAGTGAATTGGGGGCCTGGGTCGAGCAGTACTTC.